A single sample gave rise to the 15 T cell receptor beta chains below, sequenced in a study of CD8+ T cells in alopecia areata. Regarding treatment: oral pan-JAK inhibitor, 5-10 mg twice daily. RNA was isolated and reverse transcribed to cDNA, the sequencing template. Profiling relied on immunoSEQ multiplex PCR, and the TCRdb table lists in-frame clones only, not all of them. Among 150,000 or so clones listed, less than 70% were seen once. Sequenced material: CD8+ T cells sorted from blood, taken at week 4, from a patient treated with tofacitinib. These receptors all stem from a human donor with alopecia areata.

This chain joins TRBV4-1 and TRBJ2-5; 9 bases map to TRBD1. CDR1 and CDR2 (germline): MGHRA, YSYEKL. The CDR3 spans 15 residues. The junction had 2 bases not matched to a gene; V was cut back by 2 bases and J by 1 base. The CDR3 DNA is TGCGCCAGCAGCCAACGACAGGGGGGCCAAGAGACCCAGTACTTC. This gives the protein CASSQRQGGQETQYF.

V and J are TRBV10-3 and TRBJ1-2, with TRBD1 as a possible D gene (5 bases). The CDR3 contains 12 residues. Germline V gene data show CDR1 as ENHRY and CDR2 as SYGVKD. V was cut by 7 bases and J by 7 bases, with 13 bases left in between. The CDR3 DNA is TGTGCCATCAAACAGGAGAAAGGTGGCTACACCTTC. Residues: CAIKQEKGGYTF.

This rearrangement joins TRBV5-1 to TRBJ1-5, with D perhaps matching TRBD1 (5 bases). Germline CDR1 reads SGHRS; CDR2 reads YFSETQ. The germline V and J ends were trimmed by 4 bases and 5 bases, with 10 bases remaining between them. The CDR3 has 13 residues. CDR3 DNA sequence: TGCGCCAGCAGCGGGGACGGTTATCAGCCCCAGCATTTT. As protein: CASSGDGYQPQHF.

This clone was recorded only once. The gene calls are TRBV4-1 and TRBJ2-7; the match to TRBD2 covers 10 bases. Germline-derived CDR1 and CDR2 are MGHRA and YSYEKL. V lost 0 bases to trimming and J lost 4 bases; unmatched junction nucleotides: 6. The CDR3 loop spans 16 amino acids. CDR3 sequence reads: CASSQEGSGGAYEQYF. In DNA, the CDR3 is TGCGCCAGCAGCCAAGAGGGCAGCGGGGGGGCTTACGAGCAGTACTTC.

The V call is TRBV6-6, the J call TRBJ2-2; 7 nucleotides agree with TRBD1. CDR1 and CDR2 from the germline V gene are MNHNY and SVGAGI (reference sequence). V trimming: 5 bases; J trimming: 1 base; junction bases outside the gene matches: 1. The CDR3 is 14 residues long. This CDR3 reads CASSRQGNTGELFF. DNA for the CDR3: TGTGCCAGCAGTCGACAGGGGAACACCGGGGAGCTGTTTTTT.

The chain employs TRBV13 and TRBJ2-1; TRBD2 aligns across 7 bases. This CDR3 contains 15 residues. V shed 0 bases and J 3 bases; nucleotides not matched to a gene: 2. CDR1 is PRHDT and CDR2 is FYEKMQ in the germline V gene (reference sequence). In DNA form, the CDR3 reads TGTGCCAGCAGCTTAGGCGGGGGGAACTACAATGAGCAGTTCTTC. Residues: CASSLGGGNYNEQFF. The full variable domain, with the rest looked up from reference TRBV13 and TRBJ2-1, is AAGVIQSPRHLIKEKRETATLKCYPIPRHDTVYWYQQGPGQDPQFLISFYEKMQSDKGSIPDRFSAQQFSDYHSELNMSSLELGDSALYFCASSLGGGNYNEQFFGPGTRLTVL.

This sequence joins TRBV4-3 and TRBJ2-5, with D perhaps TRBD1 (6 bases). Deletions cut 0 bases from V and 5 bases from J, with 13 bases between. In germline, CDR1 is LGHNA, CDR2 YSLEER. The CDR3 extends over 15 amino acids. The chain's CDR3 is CASSQDIQGGETQYF. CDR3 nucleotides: TGCGCCAGCAGCCAAGATATACAGGGTGGCGAGACCCAGTACTTC.

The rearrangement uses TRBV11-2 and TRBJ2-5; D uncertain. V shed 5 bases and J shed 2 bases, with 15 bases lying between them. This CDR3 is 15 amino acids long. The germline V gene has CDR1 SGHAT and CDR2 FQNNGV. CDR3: CASSALLAEQETQYF. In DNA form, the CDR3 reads TGTGCCAGCAGCGCCCTTTTGGCGGAGCAAGAGACCCAGTACTTC.

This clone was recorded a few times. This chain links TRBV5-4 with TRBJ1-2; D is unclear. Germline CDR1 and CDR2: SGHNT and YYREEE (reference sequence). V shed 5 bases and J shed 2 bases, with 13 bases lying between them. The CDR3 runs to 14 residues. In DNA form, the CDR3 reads TGTGCCAGCAGTCGTGGAAAGTCGAACTATGGCTACACCTTC. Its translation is CASSRGKSNYGYTF.

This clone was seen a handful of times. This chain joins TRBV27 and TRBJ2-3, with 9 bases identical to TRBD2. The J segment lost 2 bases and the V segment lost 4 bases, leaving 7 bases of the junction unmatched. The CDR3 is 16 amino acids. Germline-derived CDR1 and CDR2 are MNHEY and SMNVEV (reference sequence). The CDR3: CASSYGGGDDTDTQYF. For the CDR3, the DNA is TGTGCCAGCAGTTACGGCGGGGGGGATGACACAGATACGCAGTATTTT.

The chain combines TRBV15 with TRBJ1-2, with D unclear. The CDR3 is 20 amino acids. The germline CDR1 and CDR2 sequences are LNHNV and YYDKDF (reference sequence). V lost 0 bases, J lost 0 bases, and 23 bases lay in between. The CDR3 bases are TGTGCCACCAGCAGAGATACCCTTCGACTTATGGCCACACCTAACTATGGCTACACCTTC. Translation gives CATSRDTLRLMATPNYGYTF.

The CDR3 nucleotides are TGTGCCAGCAGCGAAGCAGGGGACAGGCTCCCGGTGGGCTATGGCTACACCTTC. Its protein product is CASSEAGDRLPVGYGYTF. V is TRBV9 and J is TRBJ1-2, with 8 bases fitting TRBD1. This CDR3 spans 18 amino acids. V shed 3 bases, J shed 4 bases, and the junction held 17 bases outside the gene matches. CDR1 and CDR2 from the germline V gene are SGDLS and YYNGEE. The full variable domain, in which reference TRBV9 and TRBJ1-2 provide the parts outside the CDR3, is DSGVTQTPKHLITATGQRVTLRCSPRSGDLSVYWYQQSLDQGLQFLIQYYNGEERAKGNILERFSAQQFPDLHSELNLSSLELGDSALYFCASSEAGDRLPVGYGYTFGSGTRLTVV.

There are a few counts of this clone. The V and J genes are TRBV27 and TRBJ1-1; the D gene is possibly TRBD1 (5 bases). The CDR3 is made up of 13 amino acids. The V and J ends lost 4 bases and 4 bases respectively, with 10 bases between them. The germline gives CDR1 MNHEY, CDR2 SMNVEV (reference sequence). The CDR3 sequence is CASSSGGGTEAFF. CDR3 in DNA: TGTGCCAGCAGTTCTGGGGGGGGCACTGAAGCTTTCTTT.

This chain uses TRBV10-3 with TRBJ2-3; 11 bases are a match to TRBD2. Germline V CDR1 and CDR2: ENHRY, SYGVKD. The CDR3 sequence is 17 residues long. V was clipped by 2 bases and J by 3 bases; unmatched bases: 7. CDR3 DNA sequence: TGTGCCATCAGTGAGACGCCCCTAGCGGGGGGTACAGATACGCAGTATTTT. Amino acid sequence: CAISETPLAGGTDTQYF.

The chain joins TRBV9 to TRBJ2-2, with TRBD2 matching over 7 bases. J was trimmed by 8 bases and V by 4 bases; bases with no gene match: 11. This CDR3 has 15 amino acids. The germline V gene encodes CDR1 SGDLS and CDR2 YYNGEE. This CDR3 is CASSPPAGRVGELFF. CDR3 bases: TGTGCCAGCAGCCCGCCGGCGGGGAGGGTGGGGGAGCTGTTTTTT.